The entry below describes one TCR beta chain. Its antigen is undetermined. The source of the sample is a study of radiotherapy plus CTLA-4 blockade in lung cancer. Study-level results: Once radiotherapy plus ipilimumab had been given, TCR clones derived from tumor expanded in blood.

The CDR3 runs to 14 residues. V was shortened by 4 bases and J by 4 bases, with 12 bases between the two germline ends. Germline V lookup: CDR1 SGHDT, CDR2 YYEEEE. Some clones are missing from TCRdb's copy, which holds only in-frame ones; the method was immunoSEQ multiplex PCR. The table lists approximately 110,000 clones, more than 75% of them singletons. The TCR was taken from a human donor with non-small cell lung cancer that progressed on radiotherapy plus ipilimumab. Some clones in this sample may be carry-over from other donors' samples. Sequencing used peripheral blood, obtained from a patient treated with radiotherapy plus ipilimumab. V gene TRBV5-6 combines with J gene TRBJ2-1; D is uncertain. The chain's CDR3 is CASSPDPIYNEQFF. The CDR3 nucleotides are TGTGCCAGCAGCCCGGACCCCATTTACAATGAGCAGTTCTTC.